These 20 T cell receptor beta chains share one sample of origin, sequenced in a study of tumor-infiltrating lymphocytes in localized non-small cell lung cancer. Assay used: immunoSEQ multiplex PCR; TCRdb lists only in-frame clones, some missing. The data contain roughly 24,000 clones, roughly 70% of them seen just once; the ten biggest clones take up approximately 15%. Sequencing was done on a sample of lung tumor tissue. Receptors originate from a human donor with non-small cell lung cancer.

The rearrangement joins TRBV7-9 to TRBJ2-4, with TRBD1 matching over 7 bases. V trimming: 0 bases; J trimming: 0 bases; junction bases outside the gene matches: 5. Germline V lookup: CDR1 SEHNR, CDR2 FQNEAQ (reference sequence). The CDR3 contains 17 residues. CDR3 nucleotide sequence: TGTGCCAGCAGCTTAGCGACAGGGAACATAGCCAAAAACATTCAGTACTTC. Encoded protein: CASSLATGNIAKNIQYF.

This clone came up many times. CDR3: CASIAGSSYNEQFF. The CDR3, as DNA: TGTGCCAGCATAGCGGGGAGCTCCTACAATGAGCAGTTCTTC. This chain connects TRBV28 to TRBJ2-1; 8 bases map to TRBD2. The trim removed 7 bases at V and 0 bases at J, leaving 2 bases unmatched. The CDR3 has 14 amino acids. Germline-derived CDR1 and CDR2 are MDHEN and SYDVKM.

J is TRBJ2-7 and V is TRBV18, with D possibly TRBD1 on 5 matching bases. V lost 6 bases, J lost 5 bases, and 14 bases lay in between. The CDR3 sequence is 13 residues long. Germline V gene sequence: CDR1 KGHSH, CDR2 LQKENI. CDR3 region: CASSPTPRDEQYF. CDR3 DNA: TGTGCCAGCTCCCCTACGCCCAGGGACGAGCAGTACTTC.

The rearrangement joins TRBV6-5 to TRBJ2-1, with D perhaps matching TRBD1 (5 bases). The germline V gene has CDR1 MNHEY and CDR2 SVGAGI. V lost 6 bases, J lost 3 bases, and 15 bases lay in between. The length of the CDR3 is 15 residues. CDR3 DNA: TGTGCCAGCAGCCCCAGGGAAGGATTCTACAATGAGCAGTTCTTC. Translated, it gives CASSPREGFYNEQFF.

The chain recombines TRBV5-1 with TRBJ2-5; weak D call: TRBD1 (5 bases). The CDR3 totals 15 residues. The germline V and J ends were trimmed by 2 bases and 4 bases, with 15 bases remaining between them. The germline V gene encodes CDR1 SGHRS and CDR2 YFSETQ. The CDR3 region is CASSFTAGPSETQYF. In DNA, the CDR3 is TGCGCCAGCAGCTTTACCGCAGGGCCGTCAGAGACCCAGTACTTC. Full variable domain (missing parts from reference TRBV5-1 and TRBJ2-5): KAGVTQTPRYLIKTRGQQVTLSCSPISGHRSVSWYQQTPGQGLQFLFEYFSETQRNKGNFPGRFSGRQFSNSRSEMNVSTLELGDSALYLCASSFTAGPSETQYFGPGTRLLVL.

This chain links TRBV7-8 with TRBJ2-7, with TRBD1 as a possible D gene (7 bases). Germline CDR1 SGHVS, CDR2 FQNEAQ. The CDR3 totals 14 residues. The V end was cut by 1 base, the J end by 4 bases, with 11 bases between. The CDR3 sequence is CASSLGQGGYEQYF. The CDR3 DNA sequence: TGTGCCAGCAGCTTAGGCCAGGGGGGTTACGAGCAGTACTTC.

The CDR3 nucleotides read TGTGCCAGCAGCTTAGACAGGGTCCAAGAGACCCAGTACTTC. It translates to CASSLDRVQETQYF. The chain uses TRBV7-2 and TRBJ2-5, with D possibly matching TRBD1 (6 bases). The CDR3 length is 14 residues. From germline, CDR1 is SGHTA and CDR2 FQGNSA. The germline V and J ends were trimmed by 1 base and 1 base, with 7 bases remaining between them.

The J gene is TRBJ1-2, the V gene TRBV7-9; 7 nucleotides agree with TRBD1. Germline V lookup: CDR1 SEHNR, CDR2 FQNEAQ (reference sequence). The CDR3 sequence is 16 residues long. Trimming took 5 bases from V and 4 from J; bases not matched to a gene: 13. This CDR3 is CASSPPGAGGAYGYTF. CDR3 nucleotide sequence: TGTGCCAGCAGCCCCCCCGGGGCAGGGGGGGCCTATGGCTACACCTTC.

A remark on this clone: Distinct nucleotide sequences in the sample also encode this CDR3. The chain joins TRBV6-1 to TRBJ1-1; D may be TRBD1 (5 bases). The germline V and J ends were trimmed by 5 bases and 10 bases, with 11 bases remaining between them. CDR1 is MNHNS, CDR2 SASEGT, per germline. CDR3 length: 11 amino acids. CDR3 residues: CASSSTGGAFF. CDR3 nucleotide sequence: TGTGCCAGCAGTTCCACTGGGGGAGCTTTCTTT.

The chain joins TRBV7-9 to TRBJ2-7, with 9 bases fitting TRBD1. The CDR3 has 15 residues. V dropped 1 base and J dropped 3; count of bases not matched to a gene: 4. Germline V gene data show CDR1 as SEHNR and CDR2 as FQNEAQ (reference sequence). The CDR3 coding sequence is TGTGCCAGCAGCTTAGTAGGACAGGGGAACTACGAGCAGTACTTC. Translation gives CASSLVGQGNYEQYF.

This chain connects TRBV27 to TRBJ2-7; 7 positions match TRBD1. V lost 4 bases, J lost 6 bases, and 6 bases stayed unmatched. The CDR3 totals 13 residues. Germline V lookup: CDR1 MNHEY, CDR2 SMNVEV (reference sequence). CDR3: CASSYNRGGEQYF. DNA for the CDR3: TGTGCCAGCAGTTACAACAGGGGTGGCGAGCAGTACTTC.

This clone showed up just a few times. A read error may produce the germline difference seen at one junction end. The rearrangement uses TRBV5-1 and TRBJ1-1; 9 nucleotides line up with TRBD1. The CDR3 runs to 15 residues. CDR1 and CDR2 (germline): SGHRS, YFSETQ. As DNA, the CDR3 is TGCGCCAGCTGCTTGATACAGGGGGCAGAGACTGAAGCTTTCTTT. Its protein product is CASCLIQGAETEAFF.

This clone has at least ten counts. This chain joins TRBV25-1 and TRBJ2-3; D is ambiguous. This CDR3 is built from 14 residues. Trimming cost V 3 bases and J 10 bases, with 17 bases left between them. Germline CDR1 reads MGHDK; CDR2 reads SYGVNS. CDR3: CASSDARPLRPQYF. The CDR3 nucleotides are TGTGCCAGCAGTGATGCCCGACCTTTGCGGCCGCAGTATTTT. Looking up the rest from reference TRBV25-1 and TRBJ2-3 gives the full variable domain: EADIYQTPRYLVIGTGKKITLECSQTMGHDKMYWYQQDPGMELHLIHYSYGVNSTEKGDLSSESTVSRIRTEHFPLTLESARPSHTSQYLCASSDARPLRPQYFGPGTRLTVL.

The rearrangement joins TRBV25-1 to TRBJ2-1; TRBD2 matches at 9 bases. The length of the CDR3 is 15 residues. The J segment lost 9 bases and the V segment lost 5 bases, leaving 11 bases of the junction unmatched. Germline V gene lookup returns CDR1 MGHDK and CDR2 SYGVNS. CDR3 nucleotide sequence: TGTGCCAGCAGTAGTATTAGCGGGAGATTGTTTGAGCAGTTCTTC. It codes for CASSSISGRLFEQFF.

This chain links TRBV7-2 with TRBJ2-1; 9 bases agree with TRBD2. J was trimmed by 7 bases and V by 2 bases; bases with no gene match: 9. CDR1 is SGHTA, CDR2 FQGNSA, per germline. This CDR3 is 16 amino acids long. CDR3 loop: CASSLIGGRAGNEQFF. The CDR3 DNA reads TGTGCCAGCAGCTTAATAGGCGGGAGGGCAGGGAATGAGCAGTTCTTC.

This chain joins TRBV5-1 and TRBJ2-2, with 7 bases aligning to TRBD1. The CDR3 is made up of 16 amino acids. Germline-derived CDR1 and CDR2 are SGHRS and YFSETQ. J was trimmed by 2 bases and V by 3 bases; bases with no gene match: 7. This chain's CDR3 is CASSYRGLVNTGELFF. The CDR3 DNA follows: TGCGCCAGCAGCTACAGGGGCCTAGTAAACACCGGGGAGCTGTTTTTT.

The rearrangement links TRBV4-3 to TRBJ2-1; a possible D gene is TRBD1 (6 bases). Trimming left V 8 bases short and J 2 bases short, with 13 bases between. Germline CDR1 is LGHNA and CDR2 is YSLEER. This CDR3 region has 14 residues. The CDR3 DNA is TGCGCCAGCTCAACAGGGAGCCCCTACAATGAGCAGTTCTTC. Amino acids: CASSTGSPYNEQFF.

This chain connects TRBV11-3 to TRBJ2-1; D gene ambiguous. V was shortened by 3 bases and J by 5 bases, with 14 bases between the two germline ends. There are 15 residues in the CDR3. The germline V gene has CDR1 SGHNT and CDR2 YENEEA. CDR3 DNA: TGTGCCAGCAGCTTCACTGGAACCCCGAACAATGAGCAGTTCTTC. Protein: CASSFTGTPNNEQFF.

The J gene is TRBJ1-1, the V gene TRBV19, with a weak D call TRBD1 (6 bases). Trimming cost V 3 bases and J 0 bases, with 14 bases left between them. This CDR3 has 16 residues. The germline V gene has CDR1 LNHDA and CDR2 SQIVND (reference sequence). The CDR3 protein is CASSIMRTALNTEAFF. As DNA, the CDR3 is TGTGCCAGTAGTATCATGCGGACAGCCTTGAACACTGAAGCTTTCTTT.

The genes are TRBV5-1 and TRBJ2-2; TRBD2 agrees at 11 bases. Germline V gene lookup returns CDR1 SGHRS and CDR2 YFSETQ. V dropped 3 bases and J dropped 5; count of bases not matched to a gene: 9. CDR3 size: 17 residues. CDR3 in DNA: TGCGCCAGCAGCTCCTCAATAGCGGGAGGGCCAACCGGGGAGCTGTTTTTT. Its translation: CASSSSIAGGPTGELFF.